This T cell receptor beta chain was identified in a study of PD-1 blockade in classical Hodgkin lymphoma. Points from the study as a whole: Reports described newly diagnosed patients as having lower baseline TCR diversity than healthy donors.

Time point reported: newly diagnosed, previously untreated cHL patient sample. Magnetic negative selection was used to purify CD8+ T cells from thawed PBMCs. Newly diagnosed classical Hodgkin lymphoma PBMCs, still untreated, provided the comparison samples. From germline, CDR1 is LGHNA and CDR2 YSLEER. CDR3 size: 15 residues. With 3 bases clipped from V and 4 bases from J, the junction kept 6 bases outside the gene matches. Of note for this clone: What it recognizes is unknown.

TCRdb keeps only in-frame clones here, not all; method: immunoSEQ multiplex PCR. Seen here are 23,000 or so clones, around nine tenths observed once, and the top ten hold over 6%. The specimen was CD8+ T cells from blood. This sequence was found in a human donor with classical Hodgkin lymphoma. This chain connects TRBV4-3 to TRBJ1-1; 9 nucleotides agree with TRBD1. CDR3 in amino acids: CASSQAGQGITEAFF. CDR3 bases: TGCGCCAGCAGCCAGGCAGGACAGGGGATCACTGAAGCTTTCTTT.